These T cell receptor beta chains were read from a single sample in a study of CD8+ T cells in alopecia areata. Only in-frame clones appear in the TCRdb table, and some are missing; sequencing was by immunoSEQ multiplex PCR. The table lists some 42,000 clones, roughly 92% of them singletons. The sequencing used CD8+ T cells sorted from blood, collected at week 24, from a patient treated with tofacitinib. The receptors here all came from a human donor with alopecia areata. Each CDR3 is given with its conserved first and last residue. D genes are given only for firm matches. A row's size may be missing; if present it is once, few, many or a size class.

v_call	d_call	j_call	clone_size	cdr3_nt	cdr3_aa
TRBV7-9	-	TRBJ2-5	-	TGTGCCAGCAGCCCTACGACAGGCCTCGCTGAGACCCAGTACTTC	CASSPTTGLAETQYF
TRBV19	TRBD1	TRBJ2-4	-	TGTGCCAGTAGTACGACAGGGAAACGGGCCAAAAACATTCAGTACTTC	CASSTTGKRAKNIQYF
TRBV6-6	TRBD1	TRBJ2-1	once	TGTGCCAGCAGTTTAAGCCGGGACAGGAACAATGAGCAGTTCTTC	CASSLSRDRNNEQFF
TRBV2	-	TRBJ2-7	-	TGTGCCAGCAGGGGGACTTACTACGAGCAGTACTTC	CASRGTYYEQYF
TRBV7-9	TRBD2	TRBJ2-1	-	TGTGCCAGCAGCTCTCTACTAGCGGGGGGGCGAAGTGAGCAGTTCTTC	CASSSLLAGGRSEQFF
TRBV7-2	-	TRBJ1-2	-	TGTGCCAGCAGCCTGGGACTCCTAAACTATGGCTACACCTTC	CASSLGLLNYGYTF
TRBV29-1	TRBD1	TRBJ2-7	-	TGCAGCGTAAGTGACAGGGGACGGCGCTACGAGCAGTACTTC	CSVSDRGRRYEQYF
TRBV4-2	TRBD2	TRBJ2-1	once	TGTGCCAGCAGCCGCCGACTAGCGGGGGAGGGGAATGAGCAGTTCTTC	CASSRRLAGEGNEQFF
TRBV6-4	-	TRBJ2-1	once	TGTGCCAGCAGTTCCCTAGCAGGGGAAGGGAATGAGCAGTTCTTC	CASSSLAGEGNEQFF
TRBV4-3	TRBD1	TRBJ2-5	-	TGCGCCAGCAGCCAAGATCCGGGACAGGGCGGGGAGACCCAGTACTTC	CASSQDPGQGGETQYF
TRBV6-5	TRBD1	TRBJ2-1	-	TGTGCCACTCAAGACAGGGACGCTACCAATGAGCAGTTCTTC	CATQDRDATNEQFF
TRBV7-2	-	TRBJ2-3	-	TGTGCCAGCAGCTTCTGGCTGATCACAGATACGCAGTATTTT	CASSFWLITDTQYF
TRBV2	TRBD2	TRBJ2-1	-	TGTGCCAGCAAGACGGGGGGGATCTCCTACAATGAGCAGTTCTTC	CASKTGGISYNEQFF
TRBV28	-	TRBJ2-7	-	TGTGCCAGCAGTACCCCCCGGGGGGAGCAGTACTTC	CASSTPRGEQYF
TRBV4-3	TRBD2	TRBJ2-3	-	TGCGCCAGCAGCCAAGATTCCCCGGGGGGGTTCACAGATACGCAGTATTTT	CASSQDSPGGFTDTQYF
TRBV7-2	TRBD2	TRBJ2-2	-	TGTGCCAGCAGCTTTGAGCGGGGTACCGGGGAGCTGTTTTTT	CASSFERGTGELFF